Listed below are T cell receptor beta chains from one sample, sequenced in a study of identical twins. Each CDR3 protein gets one entry after TCRdb re-called the 5' RACE reads with MiXCR. This table has about 150,000 distinct CDR3 sequences, roughly 3.2% appearing once. Sequences were obtained from memory T cells sorted from blood. These receptors were taken from a man between 18 and 29 years old in good health. The CDR3 runs from the conserved cysteine through the conserved F or W. Each record gives: V gene, CDR3 length, J gene, D gene, clone size, CDR3 protein, CDR3 DNA. A D gene is named only where the DNA matches it firmly. Size values are once, few and many counts, or a class for expanded clones, and some rows have none.

TRBV12-3/TRBV12-4	17	TRBJ2-1	TRBD1	many	CASSSNPQGSPYNEQFF	TGTGCCAGCAGTTCTAACCCACAGGGGTCCCCCTACAATGAGCAGTTCTTC
TRBV7-2	14	TRBJ2-7	TRBD2	many	CASTLAGPLYEQYF	TGTGCCAGCACCTTAGCGGGCCCCCTCTACGAGCAGTACTTC
TRBV11-2	14	TRBJ1-1	.	many	CASSPGRLNTEAFF	TGTGCCAGCAGCCCAGGACGGCTGAACACTGAAGCTTTCTTT
TRBV20-1	15	TRBJ2-7	TRBD1	.	CSARDRGQGSYEQYF	TGCAGTGCTAGAGATCGGGGACAGGGGTCCTACGAGCAGTACTTC
TRBV4-2	17	TRBJ2-3	TRBD1	many	CASSHSTGGDRSNTQYF	TGTGCCAGCAGCCATTCTACAGGGGGCGATCGGTCAAATACGCAGTATTTT
TRBV7-7	13	TRBJ2-3	.	many	CASSGGTTDTQYF	TGTGCCAGCAGCGGGGGGACCACAGATACGCAGTATTTT
TRBV11-2	16	TRBJ1-2	TRBD1	many	CASSSIRGGGAYGYTF	TGTGCCAGCAGCTCAATTCGTGGAGGGGGCGCTTATGGCTACACCTTC
TRBV6-1	17	TRBJ2-5	TRBD1	many	CASSPPPGQGSKETQYF	TGTGCCAGCAGTCCGCCACCGGGACAGGGGTCTAAAGAGACCCAGTACTTC
TRBV30	15	TRBJ1-1	.	.	CAWSVKVASVAEAFF	TGTGCCTGGAGTGTAAAGGTCGCATCGGTAGCTGAAGCTTTCTTT
TRBV27	17	TRBJ1-6	TRBD1	many	CASSLKQGALGRSPLHF	TGTGCCAGCAGTTTAAAACAGGGGGCGCTTGGACGTTCACCCCTCCACTTT
TRBV5-1	14	TRBJ1-1	.	many	CASSTGTWNTEAFF	TGCGCCAGCTCCACCGGGACTTGGAACACTGAAGCTTTCTTT
TRBV6-2/TRBV6-3	14	TRBJ2-2	.	many	CASNPGFSVGELFF	TGTGCCAGCAACCCAGGGTTTTCGGTCGGGGAGCTGTTTTTT
TRBV7-9	13	TRBJ1-1	.	many	CASSLPPNTEAFF	TGTGCCAGCAGCCTGCCCCCGAACACTGAAGCTTTCTTT
TRBV30	14	TRBJ2-7	TRBD1	.	CAWSEGTGFSEQYF	TGTGCCTGGAGTGAGGGGACAGGATTCTCCGAGCAGTACTTC
TRBV6-5	12	TRBJ2-2	.	many	CASRQNTGELFF	TGTGCCAGCAGGCAGAACACCGGGGAGCTGTTTTTT
TRBV20-1	12	TRBJ2-1	.	many	CSAGAPGDQQFF	TGCAGTGCTGGGGCCCCCGGAGACCAGCAGTTCTTC
TRBV15	16	TRBJ2-1	TRBD2	many	CATSRDALAVHNEQFF	TGTGCCACCAGCAGAGATGCTCTAGCGGTGCACAATGAGCAGTTCTTC
TRBV5-1	14	TRBJ2-1	.	many	CASSLATAYNEQFF	TGCGCCAGCAGCTTGGCTACAGCTTACAATGAGCAGTTCTTC
TRBV6-1	11	TRBJ2-1	.	few	CASSVGTEQFF	TGTGCCAGCAGTGTAGGGACTGAGCAGTTCTTC
TRBV27	11	TRBJ2-1	TRBD1	many	CAIETGYEQFF	TGTGCCATCGAGACAGGGTATGAGCAGTTCTTC
TRBV28	13	TRBJ1-1	.	many	CASRPPDRFGAFF	TGTGCCAGCAGGCCACCTGACAGATTCGGAGCTTTCTTT
TRBV7-2	13	TRBJ1-1	.	many	CASSFRPGERAFF	TGTGCCAGCAGCTTCCGTCCGGGGGAGAGGGCTTTCTTT
TRBV11-2	16	TRBJ2-1	.	many	CASSLRGDFSYNEQFF	TGTGCCAGCAGCTTAAGGGGGGACTTCTCCTACAATGAGCAGTTCTTC
TRBV6-1	13	TRBJ2-2	.	many	CASRLGQSGELFF	TGTGCCAGCAGACTAGGACAGTCCGGGGAGCTGTTTTTT
TRBV11-2	17	TRBJ2-1	.	many	CASSSSPQRYHYNEQFF	TGTGCCAGCAGCTCCAGCCCCCAGCGGTACCACTACAATGAGCAGTTCTTC
TRBV29-1	12	TRBJ2-2	.	many	CSVNPVSGELFF	TGCAGCGTCAACCCAGTCTCCGGGGAGCTGTTTTTT
TRBV3-1	13	TRBJ2-5	TRBD2	many	CASSQEGRGAQYF	TGTGCCAGCAGCCAAGAAGGTCGGGGGGCCCAGTACTTC
TRBV3-1	15	TRBJ1-3	.	.	CASSQNSGSGNTIYF	TGTGCCAGCAGCCAAAACAGTGGCTCTGGAAACACCATATATTTT
TRBV4-1	14	TRBJ1-4	TRBD1	many	CASSQRDSNEKLFF	TGCGCCAGCAGCCAGCGGGACAGTAATGAAAAACTGTTTTTT
TRBV20-1	12	TRBJ2-1	.	few	CSGTGPYNEQFF	TGCAGTGGAACTGGACCATACAATGAGCAGTTCTTC
TRBV24-1	15	TRBJ2-1	TRBD2	many	CATSDPGLAGDEQFF	TGTGCCACCAGTGATCCGGGACTAGCGGGAGACGAGCAGTTCTTC
TRBV29-1	14	TRBJ1-5	TRBD1	many	CSVAHRGSNQPQHF	TGCAGCGTTGCGCACAGGGGTAGCAATCAGCCCCAGCATTTT
TRBV2	15	TRBJ2-5	TRBD2	many	CASLHIAGAGETQYF	TGTGCCAGCCTCCATATAGCGGGAGCCGGAGAGACCCAGTACTTC
TRBV19	14	TRBJ2-2	.	few	CASRKDPATGELFF	TGTGCCAGTAGAAAGGACCCAGCCACCGGGGAGCTGTTTTTT
TRBV4-3	15	TRBJ2-3	TRBD2	few	CASSQIRTRTDTQYF	TGCGCCAGCAGCCAGATAAGGACTAGAACAGATACGCAGTATTTT
TRBV5-1	15	TRBJ2-1	.	many	CASSLDTGPFNEQFF	TGCGCCAGCAGCTTGGATACAGGCCCCTTCAATGAGCAGTTCTTC
TRBV5-1	17	TRBJ2-1	.	many	CASSLVLARGIGNEQFF	TGCGCCAGCAGCTTGGTATTGGCGAGAGGAATTGGCAATGAGCAGTTCTTC
TRBV7-9	14	TRBJ2-7	.	many	CATGPGSMTYEQYF	TGTGCGACCGGCCCGGGGAGCATGACCTACGAGCAGTACTTC
TRBV24-1	16	TRBJ2-3	.	many	CATSDRWTLGTDTQYF	TGTGCCACCAGTGATAGGTGGACTTTGGGCACAGATACGCAGTATTTT
TRBV3-1	15	TRBJ2-3	.	many	CASSQRGRETDTQYF	TGTGCCAGCAGCCAGAGGGGTCGGGAGACAGATACGCAGTATTTT